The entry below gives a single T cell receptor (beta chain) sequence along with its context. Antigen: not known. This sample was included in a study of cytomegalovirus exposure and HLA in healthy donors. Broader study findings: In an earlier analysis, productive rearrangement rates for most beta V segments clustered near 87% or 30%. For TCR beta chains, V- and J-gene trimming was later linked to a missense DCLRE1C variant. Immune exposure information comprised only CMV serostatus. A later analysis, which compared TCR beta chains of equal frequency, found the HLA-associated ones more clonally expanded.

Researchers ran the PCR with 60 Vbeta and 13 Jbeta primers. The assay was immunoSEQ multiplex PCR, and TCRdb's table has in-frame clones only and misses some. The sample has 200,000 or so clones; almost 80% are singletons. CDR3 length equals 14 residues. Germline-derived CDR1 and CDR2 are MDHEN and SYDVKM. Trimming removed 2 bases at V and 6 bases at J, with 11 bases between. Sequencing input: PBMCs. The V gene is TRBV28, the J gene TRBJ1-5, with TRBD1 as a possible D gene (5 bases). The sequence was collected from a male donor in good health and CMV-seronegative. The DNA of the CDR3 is TGTGCCAGCAGTTTAGGGGGGTACGGTCAGCCCCAGCATTTT. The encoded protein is CASSLGGYGQPQHF.